The T cell receptor (beta chain) described here comes from a study of vaccination and CD4 T cells after COVID-19. Looking at the study overall: Post-vaccine sampling followed dose two by a median around 74 days (range 14 to 241).

Treatment of the sample: approximately 11-day PBMC culture with coronavirus spike peptide pools or control peptides (ViraFEST assay). PCR tests turned positive between March and December 2020, before US Alpha, Beta and Delta variants. The V end was cut by 3 bases, the J end by 4 bases, with 7 bases between. The CDR3 is 12 amino acids. Germline CDR1 and CDR2: SNHLY and FYNNEI. Once obtained from cultured CD4+ T cells, the DNA was sequenced using the Oncomine TCR Beta short-read assay. In TCRdb, the PCR reads were re-called with MiXCR into one record per CDR3 protein. The sample shows approximately 12,000 distinct CDR3 sequences, about 45% of them seen only once. About this clonotype: The antigen remains unidentified.

Sequenced input: CD4+ T cells from blood, cultured in vitro. This receptor was identified in a human donor who had recovered from COVID-19. The J gene is TRBJ2-7, the V gene TRBV2, with D possibly matching TRBD1 (6 bases). CDR3 DNA sequence: TGTGCCAGCAGTGAGGACAGATACGAGCAGTACTTC. Translation: CASSEDRYEQYF. Complete variable domain (other parts from reference TRBV2 and TRBJ2-7): EPEVTQTPSHQVTQMGQEVILRCVPISNHLYFYWYRQILGQKVEFLVSFYNNEISEKSEIFDDQFSVERPDGSNFTLKIRSTKLEDSAMYFCASSEDRYEQYFGPGTRLTVT.